Following are 31 T cell receptor beta chains from one sample sequenced in a study of cytomegalovirus exposure and HLA in healthy donors. Primers: 60 Vbeta forward and 13 Jbeta reverse. TCRdb's table, derived via immunoSEQ multiplex PCR, lists solely in-frame clones and lacks some. The sample shows about 130,000 clones, over 60% of them seen only once. Specimen: PBMCs. Receptor source: a human donor in good health.

V gene TRBV4-2 combines with J gene TRBJ2-5; D might be TRBD2 (6 bases). The CDR3 consists of 15 residues. V was trimmed by 0 bases and J by 5 bases, leaving 13 bases between them. Germline loops: CDR1 LGHNA, CDR2 YNFKEQ. Here the CDR3 reads CASSQDGGWGETQYF. CDR3 DNA sequence: TGTGCCAGCAGCCAAGATGGGGGGTGGGGGGAGACCCAGTACTTC.

The chain uses TRBV30 and TRBJ1-1; D call uncertain. This CDR3 contains 12 residues. In germline, CDR1 is GTSNPN, CDR2 SVGIG (reference sequence). The V gene lost 6 bases and the J gene lost 5 bases, with 13 bases spanning the gap. CDR3 sequence reads: CACRAVGTEAFF. The CDR3 region has the DNA TGTGCCTGCAGAGCGGTGGGGACTGAAGCTTTCTTT.

The rearrangement joins TRBV19 to TRBJ2-6; no clear D. Trimming removed 1 base from V and 0 bases from J, with 4 bases in between. The CDR3 runs to 15 residues. Germline V gene sequence: CDR1 LNHDA, CDR2 SQIVND (reference sequence). CDR3 loop: CASSIAISGANVLTF. The CDR3 DNA reads TGTGCCAGTAGTATAGCAATCTCTGGGGCCAACGTCCTGACTTTC.

This clone was detected only once. This sequence joins TRBV28 and TRBJ1-3; weak D call: TRBD1 (5 bases). Germline loops: CDR1 MDHEN, CDR2 SYDVKM. V lost 5 bases and J 0 bases, leaving 20 bases between the germline ends. The CDR3 spans 18 residues. In nucleotides, the CDR3 is TGTGCCAGCAGTGCCACGAAACCGGGACTTCTCTCTGGAAACACCATATATTTT. Amino acid sequence: CASSATKPGLLSGNTIYF.

This clone was counted a single time. J is TRBJ2-7 and V is TRBV5-1; perhaps TRBD1 as D (6 bases). Germline CDR1 SGHRS, CDR2 YFSETQ. CDR3 length: 12 residues. Trimming took 4 bases from V and 3 from J, leaving 8 bases between them. The CDR3 DNA follows: TGCGCCAGCAGCAAACAGGGCTACGAGCAGTACTTC. Translated, it gives CASSKQGYEQYF.

This clone was observed a few times. This chain connects TRBV11-2 to TRBJ2-7; 7 bases line up with TRBD1. Germline V gives CDR1 SGHAT, CDR2 FQNNGV. V was pared by 1 base and J by 3 bases, with 3 bases of the junction left unmatched. The CDR3 is 14 amino acids. CDR3 residues: CASSLGRQGYEQYF. In nucleotides, the CDR3 is TGTGCCAGCAGCTTAGGTAGACAGGGCTACGAGCAGTACTTC.

The chain links TRBV28 to TRBJ1-3; D is ambiguous. Germline lookup yields CDR1 MDHEN and CDR2 SYDVKM. Trimming took 11 bases from V and 0 from J, leaving 17 bases between them. This CDR3 region has 15 residues. CDR3 loop: CACLASGNSGNTIYF. In nucleotides, the CDR3 is TGTGCCTGCCTAGCCTCCGGGAACTCTGGAAACACCATATATTTT.

This clone was found a few times. The chain carries TRBV5-1 and TRBJ2-1; D is possibly TRBD1 (6 bases). Per germline, CDR1 SGHRS and CDR2 YFSETQ. The CDR3 has 16 residues. V lost 4 bases and J 2 bases, leaving 16 bases between the germline ends. This CDR3 reads CASSVLAGATYNEQFF. CDR3 nucleotides: TGCGCCAGCAGCGTGCTCGCAGGGGCCACCTACAATGAGCAGTTCTTC.

This clone was detected only a few times. This chain links TRBV6-5 with TRBJ2-7; the match to TRBD1 covers 8 bases. J lost 4 bases, V lost 6 bases, and 11 bases had no gene match. The CDR3 length is 15 residues. Per germline, CDR1 MNHEY and CDR2 SVGAGI. Here the CDR3 reads CASRGTGTGEYEQYF. The CDR3 nucleotides read TGTGCCAGCAGGGGAACCGGGACAGGCGAATACGAGCAGTACTTC.

The rearrangement uses TRBV11-1 and TRBJ2-1, with 9 bases identical to TRBD2. The length of the CDR3 is 15 residues. CDR1 is SGHAT and CDR2 is FQDESV in the germline V gene (reference sequence). V shed 5 bases, J shed 2 bases, and the junction held 4 bases outside the gene matches. In nucleotides, the CDR3 is TGTGCCAGCAGCGCGCTAGCGGGAACCTACAATGAGCAGTTCTTC. Its protein is CASSALAGTYNEQFF.

The chain uses TRBV19 and TRBJ2-1; 7 bases align to TRBD2. The junction had 5 bases not matched to a gene; V was cut back by 6 bases and J by 3 bases. The CDR3 is 14 amino acids. The germline V gene has CDR1 LNHDA and CDR2 SQIVND (reference sequence). CDR3 bases: TGTGCCAGTAGCGGAGCGGGACGCTACAATGAGCAGTTCTTC. Translation gives CASSGAGRYNEQFF. Full variable domain (remainder filled in from reference TRBV19 and TRBJ2-1): DGGITQSPKYLFRKEGQNVTLSCEQNLNHDAMYWYRQDPGQGLRLIYYSQIVNDFQKGDIAEGYSVSREKKESFPLTVTSAQKNPTAFYLCASSGAGRYNEQFFGPGTRLTVL.

This clone has more than one count but fewer than ten. The chain recombines TRBV5-1 with TRBJ2-4, with D possibly being TRBD1 (6 bases). The CDR3 totals 20 residues. CDR1 is SGHRS, CDR2 YFSETQ, per germline. Trimming took off 0 bases at V and 1 base at J, with 23 bases between the two ends. The CDR3 DNA reads TGCGCCAGCAGCTTGGACAGGGACGGCACCCGGTCCGGGGCCAAAAACATTCAGTACTTC. It specifies CASSLDRDGTRSGAKNIQYF.

The chain links TRBV7-2 to TRBJ2-3, with TRBD2 identical over 9 bases. Germline V gene data show CDR1 as SGHTA and CDR2 as FQGNSA. The CDR3 has 14 amino acids. J lost 1 base, V lost 6 bases, and 2 bases had no gene match. The chain's CDR3 is CASRRTSGTDTQYF. The CDR3, as DNA: TGTGCCAGCAGACGGACTAGCGGCACAGATACGCAGTATTTT. Complete variable domain (other parts from reference TRBV7-2 and TRBJ2-3): GAGVSQSPSNKVTEKGKDVELRCDPISGHTALYWYRQSLGQGLEFLIYFQGNSAPDKSGLPSDRFSAERTGGSVSTLTIQRTQQEDSAVYLCASRRTSGTDTQYFGPGTRLTVL.

V is TRBV6-1 and J is TRBJ1-2; weak D call: TRBD1 (6 bases). The CDR3 contains 15 residues. Trimming removed 5 bases at V and 8 bases at J, with 21 bases between. From germline, CDR1 is MNHNS and CDR2 SASEGT. CDR3: CASSLNPDSQGGYTF. The CDR3 bases are TGTGCCAGCAGTCTGAACCCGGACAGTCAGGGGGGCTACACCTTC.

The rearrangement joins TRBV6-4 to TRBJ2-7, with 12 bases lining up with TRBD2. The V gene end was trimmed by 6 bases and the J gene end by 2 bases; junction bases not matched to a gene: 11. The length of the CDR3 is 17 residues. CDR1 and CDR2 from the germline V gene are MRHNA and SNTAGT. For the CDR3, the DNA is TGTGCCAGCAGCCGTCCTGGACTAGCGGGGCATCCCTACGAGCAGTACTTC. Translation: CASSRPGLAGHPYEQYF.

The chain has TRBV19 and TRBJ1-6; 8 bases match TRBD1. Germline-derived CDR1 and CDR2 are LNHDA and SQIVND (reference sequence). This CDR3 region has 15 residues. V shed 3 bases, J shed 7 bases, and the junction held 5 bases outside the gene matches. CDR3 protein: CASSIGDRINSPLHF. Written as DNA, the CDR3 is TGTGCCAGTAGTATTGGGGACAGGATCAATTCACCCCTCCACTTT.

A few counts support this clone. The chain's CDR3 is CASSHQASGSTYEQYF. The CDR3 DNA reads TGTGCCAGCAGCCATCAAGCTAGCGGGAGCACCTACGAGCAGTACTTC. The V call is TRBV7-9, the J call TRBJ2-7, with 10 positions matching TRBD2. V shed 5 bases and J 2 bases; nucleotides not matched to a gene: 9. Germline V gives CDR1 SEHNR, CDR2 FQNEAQ (reference sequence). The CDR3 loop spans 16 amino acids.

This clone came up a few times. V and J are TRBV27 and TRBJ2-5, with 9 bases fitting TRBD2. The CDR3 spans 16 residues. From germline, CDR1 is MNHEY and CDR2 SMNVEV (reference sequence). With 5 bases clipped from V and 2 bases from J, the junction kept 9 bases outside the gene matches. The CDR3 sequence: CASSLTSGGMQETQYF. CDR3 DNA: TGTGCCAGCAGTCTGACTAGCGGAGGGATGCAAGAGACCCAGTACTTC.

This chain connects TRBV27 to TRBJ2-7; TRBD1 aligns across 7 bases. CDR1 and CDR2 (germline): MNHEY, SMNVEV (reference sequence). The CDR3 runs to 14 residues. With V trimmed by 0 bases and J by 4 bases, 3 bases remained unmatched. The CDR3, as DNA: TGTGCCAGCAGTTTATCGGGACAGCTTTACGAGCAGTACTTC. The encoded protein is CASSLSGQLYEQYF.

The genes are TRBV7-9 and TRBJ2-2; D ambiguous. CDR3 size: 12 residues. The germline gives CDR1 SEHNR, CDR2 FQNEAQ (reference sequence). The V and J ends lost 3 bases and 7 bases respectively, with 6 bases between them. CDR3 residues: CASSLAVGELFF. The CDR3 DNA reads TGTGCCAGCAGCTTGGCCGTCGGGGAGCTGTTTTTT.

The chain recombines TRBV4-3 with TRBJ2-1; TRBD2 matches at 7 bases. Germline assignment: CDR1 LGHNA and CDR2 YSLEER. The J segment lost 4 bases and the V segment lost 5 bases, leaving 17 bases of the junction unmatched. The CDR3 extends over 18 amino acids. The CDR3 loop is CASSKSGVSGAGYNEQFF. In DNA, the CDR3 is TGCGCCAGCAGCAAAAGCGGGGTCAGCGGGGCCGGGTACAATGAGCAGTTCTTC.

This clone was observed a handful of times. CDR3 sequence (DNA): TGTGCCAGCAGCTTAGCGGGGGGGGGTCCCTCTGGGGCCAACGTCCTGACTTTC. Residues: CASSLAGGGPSGANVLTF. The chain carries TRBV7-9 and TRBJ2-6; 7 bases line up with TRBD2. Germline V lookup: CDR1 SEHNR, CDR2 FQNEAQ (reference sequence). This CDR3 has 18 amino acids. After removal of 0 bases from V and 0 bases from J, the junction contained 5 bases not matched to a gene.

The chain recombines TRBV28 with TRBJ1-2, with D uncertain. V was trimmed by 3 bases and J by 2 bases, leaving 13 bases between them. The CDR3 runs 15 residues. CDR1 is MDHEN, CDR2 SYDVKM, per germline. Here the CDR3 DNA reads TGTGCCAGCAGTTTTCCCCCCCCTGGCAACTATGGCTACACCTTC. This translates into CASSFPPPGNYGYTF.

The chain combines TRBV5-4 with TRBJ2-1; D may be TRBD2 (6 bases). This CDR3 comprises 16 residues. Germline assignment: CDR1 SGHNT and CDR2 YYREEE (reference sequence). V shed 4 bases and J shed 4 bases, with 18 bases lying between them. The CDR3 bases are TGTGCCAGCAGCGACAGTGGGGGGACGTCTTACAATGAGCAGTTCTTC. This encodes CASSDSGGTSYNEQFF.

The chain recombines TRBV9 with TRBJ2-1; D might be TRBD1 (5 bases). This CDR3 is built from 14 residues. CDR1 and CDR2 (germline): SGDLS, YYNGEE. Trimming removed 3 bases at V and 5 bases at J, with 12 bases between. As DNA, the CDR3 is TGTGCCAGCAGCGGGCAGGGAAGGGACAATGAGCAGTTCTTC. It specifies CASSGQGRDNEQFF.

This clone was seen a few times. The chain combines TRBV9 with TRBJ2-3, with 11 bases fitting TRBD2. This CDR3 has 18 residues. V dropped 0 bases and J dropped 1; count of bases not matched to a gene: 7. In germline, CDR1 is SGDLS, CDR2 YYNGEE. This chain's CDR3 is CASSVGIAGGPGTDTQYF. The CDR3 DNA reads TGTGCCAGCAGCGTAGGTATAGCGGGGGGGCCGGGCACAGATACGCAGTATTTT.

The V and J genes are TRBV18 and TRBJ1-2, with D possibly TRBD1 on 6 matching bases. V dropped 3 bases and J dropped 4 bases, with 9 bases sitting between them. CDR3 length: 13 amino acids. Germline V gene sequence: CDR1 KGHSH, CDR2 LQKENI. CDR3: CASSPDRLYGYTF. Written as DNA, the CDR3 is TGTGCCAGCTCACCGGACAGACTCTATGGCTACACCTTC.

The genes are TRBV15 and TRBJ1-1, with D perhaps matching TRBD1 (5 bases). Per the germline V gene, CDR1 is LNHNV and CDR2 is YYDKDF (reference sequence). There are 15 residues in the CDR3. V was trimmed by 0 bases and J by 3 bases, leaving 11 bases between them. The CDR3 region has the DNA TGTGCCACCAGCAGAGAAGGGGATAGGGACACTGAAGCTTTCTTT. Translation gives CATSREGDRDTEAFF.

This chain links TRBV7-6 with TRBJ2-2, with a tentative D call TRBD1 (5 bases). Trimming removed 5 bases from V and 0 bases from J, with 16 bases in between. The CDR3 has 17 amino acids. Germline CDR1 and CDR2: SGHVS and FNYEAQ. The chain's CDR3 is CASSNPLGQANTGELFF. The CDR3 DNA sequence: TGTGCCAGCAGCAACCCCCTGGGGCAGGCGAACACCGGGGAGCTGTTTTTT.

The chain recombines TRBV4-1 with TRBJ1-4, with D hard to call. This CDR3 has 14 residues. V gave up 0 bases and J gave up 8 bases, with 10 bases separating them. Per germline, CDR1 MGHRA and CDR2 YSYEKL. The CDR3 spells CASSQETRREKLFF. For the CDR3, the DNA is TGCGCCAGCAGCCAAGAGACGAGGCGGGAAAAACTGTTTTTT.

This clone was seen a single time. The rearrangement links TRBV28 to TRBJ1-2; tentatively, D is TRBD1 (6 bases). Germline V gene lookup returns CDR1 MDHEN and CDR2 SYDVKM. The V end lost 6 bases, the J end lost 4 bases, and 9 bases lay between the germline ends. The CDR3 totals 12 residues. The DNA of the CDR3 is TGTGCCAGCAGGGACAGCCCCTATGGCTACACCTTC. Encoded protein: CASRDSPYGYTF.